These T cell receptor beta chains were read from a single sample in a study of blood T cells in healthy people across ages. Using its own MiXCR run on the 5' RACE reads, TCRdb lists one record per CDR3 protein. The sample records approximately 1.5 million distinct CDR3 sequences, roughly two fifths being singletons. The sequenced sample consisted of blood. The receptors were gathered from a woman younger than 35 in good health. The CDR3 runs from the conserved cysteine through the conserved F or W. D genes are given only for firm matches. Rows may omit the clone size; those that give it use once, few, many or a size class.

size	J	V	D	CDR3	DNA
few	TRBJ1-2	TRBV20-1	TRBD1	CSARTPRDRVYGYTF	TGCAGTGCTAGAACACCGCGGGACAGAGTCTATGGCTACACCTTC
few	TRBJ2-5	TRBV5-1	-	CASSPRDTQETQYF	TGCGCCAGCAGCCCCCGGGACACCCAAGAGACCCAGTACTTC
few	TRBJ1-2	TRBV4-3	TRBD1	CASSQGQGPYYGYTF	TGCGCCAGCAGCCAAGGACAGGGTCCGTACTATGGCTACACCTTC
-	TRBJ2-3	TRBV24-1	TRBD2	CATSDPSGSATDTQYF	TGTGCCACCAGTGATCCTAGCGGGAGCGCCACAGATACGCAGTATTTT
many	TRBJ1-1	TRBV6-5	-	CASRSPLNTEAFF	TGTGCCAGCAGGTCGCCCCTGAACACTGAAGCTTTCTTT
-	TRBJ2-7	TRBV6-2/TRBV6-3	TRBD2	CASSWGLANEQYF	TGTGCCAGCAGTTGGGGACTAGCAAACGAGCAGTACTTC
-	TRBJ1-4	TRBV4-2	-	CASSQERAGEKLFF	TGTGCCAGCAGCCAAGAAAGGGCGGGGGAAAAACTGTTTTTT
-	TRBJ2-3	TRBV29-1	TRBD2	CSVSGRLSDTQYF	TGCAGCGTTAGCGGGAGACTGTCAGATACGCAGTATTTT
once	TRBJ1-2	TRBV6-2/TRBV6-3	-	CASIDPGGRFHGHTF	TGTGCCAGCATCGACCCCGGGGGGCGATTCCATGGCCACACCTTC
-	TRBJ1-1	TRBV5-1	-	CASSVDRLNTEAFF	TGCGCCAGCAGCGTCGACAGACTGAACACTGAAGCTTTCTTT
-	TRBJ2-2	TRBV6-5	-	CASSYSSNLGQSGELFF	TGTGCCAGCAGTTACTCGAGTAATCTCGGACAGTCCGGGGAGCTGTTTTTT
-	TRBJ1-2	TRBV20-1	-	CSARDRGAGGYTF	TGCAGTGCTAGAGATCGGGGGGCCGGGGGCTACACCTTC
few	TRBJ1-1	TRBV4-1	-	CASSQERRVRAEAFF	TGCGCCAGCAGCCAAGAAAGGAGGGTTAGGGCTGAAGCTTTCTTT
once	TRBJ2-7	TRBV24-1	TRBD1	CATSDPDRVLNEQYF	TGTGCCACCAGTGACCCGGACAGGGTCCTAAACGAGCAGTACTTC
-	TRBJ2-3	TRBV12-3/TRBV12-4	TRBD2	CASRRAGEITDTQYF	TGTGCCAGTCGACGAGCGGGGGAAATCACAGATACGCAGTATTTT